These T cell receptor beta chains were read from a single sample in a study of Ad26.COV2.S vaccination and SARS-CoV-2 variants. Measured with immunoSEQ multiplex PCR; TCRdb has only the in-frame clones, and not every one. This sample carries more than 300,000 clones, 70% to 90% of them seen once, and the ten largest clones take 1.9%. The sequenced sample was peripheral blood, obtained in a trial of Ad26.COV2.S vaccine versus placebo. The receptor set was obtained from a person between 18 and 59 years old who received the Ad26.COV2.S COVID-19 vaccine or a placebo. The CDR3 runs from the conserved cysteine through the conserved F or W. The D gene is left open where the match is weak. Rows may omit the clone size; those that give it use once, few, many or a size class.

V	J	D	size	CDR3	DNA
TRBV12-3/TRBV12-4	TRBJ1-3	.	.	CASSLIGNTIYF	TGTGCCAGCAGTTTGATCGGAAACACCATATATTTT
TRBV24-1	TRBJ1-6	.	.	CATSARGCKVYNSPLHF	TGTGCCACCAGTGCTCGGGGTTGCAAGGTCTATAATTCACCCCTCCACTTT
TRBV18	TRBJ1-6	.	few	CASTGSGMDSPLHF	TGTGCCAGTACAGGGTCCGGTATGGATTCACCCCTCCACTTT
TRBV12-3/TRBV12-4	TRBJ1-5	.	.	CASSRGISQPQHF	TGTGCCAGCTCAAGGGGAATAAGTCAGCCCCAGCATTTT
TRBV7-2	TRBJ2-1	.	.	CASSIAPTYNEQFF	TGTGCCAGCAGTATAGCGCCTACCTACAATGAGCAGTTCTTC
TRBV4-3	TRBJ2-7	TRBD2	.	CASSLGTSGSYEQYF	TGCGCCAGCAGCCTCGGGACTAGCGGAAGCTACGAGCAGTACTTC
TRBV2	TRBJ2-3	TRBD2	.	CASRFGTSGGRTDTQYF	TGTGCCAGCAGGTTTGGGACTAGCGGGGGGAGGACAGATACGCAGTATTTT
TRBV11-2	TRBJ1-1	.	.	CASSFSGNTEAFF	TGTGCCAGCAGCTTTTCGGGAAACACTGAAGCTTTCTTT
TRBV19	TRBJ1-2	.	.	CASTTGYGYTF	TGTGCCAGTACTACAGGCTATGGCTACACCTTC
TRBV7-9	TRBJ2-3	.	.	CASSLARAEDTQYF	TGTGCCAGCAGCTTAGCGCGGGCCGAAGATACGCAGTATTTT
TRBV7-9	TRBJ1-2	.	.	CASSRGDRDLGGYTF	TGTGCCAGCAGCAGGGGGGATCGAGACCTGGGAGGCTACACCTTC
TRBV5-6	TRBJ1-1	TRBD1	.	CASSSGGQPKIEAFF	TGTGCCAGCAGCTCGGGGGGACAGCCTAAAATTGAAGCTTTCTTT
TRBV7-2	TRBJ1-2	TRBD1	.	CASSRQTGGNYGYTF	TGTGCCAGCAGCCGCCAGACAGGGGGGAACTATGGCTACACCTTC
TRBV5-6	TRBJ2-1	.	once	CASSFRAYYNEQFF	TGTGCCAGCAGCTTTCGGGCCTATTACAATGAGCAGTTCTTC
TRBV24-1	TRBJ2-3	.	few	CATSERGGTDTQYF	TGTGCCACCAGTGAGAGGGGGGGAACAGATACGCAGTATTTT
TRBV7-2	TRBJ1-6	.	.	CASSLVGNSPLHF	TGTGCCAGCAGCTTAGTAGGGAATTCACCCCTCCACTTT
TRBV2	TRBJ1-1	TRBD1	.	CASSGRDSRGTEAFF	TGTGCCAGCAGTGGCCGGGACAGTAGGGGCACTGAAGCTTTCTTT
TRBV5-3	TRBJ2-2	.	.	CARSFGITGTGELFF	TGTGCCAGAAGCTTCGGGATCACGGGAACCGGGGAGCTGTTTTTT
TRBV18	TRBJ2-7	.	once	CASSPTFFSGAVNEQYF	TGTGCCAGCTCACCTACCTTTTTCTCAGGGGCGGTAAACGAGCAGTACTTC
TRBV20-1	TRBJ2-5	.	.	CSASGREETQYF	TGCAGTGCTAGTGGCAGGGAAGAGACCCAGTACTTC
TRBV5-1	TRBJ1-3	TRBD1	.	CASSLAGYRGRSIYSGNTIYF	TGCGCCAGCAGCTTGGCCGGATACAGGGGGCGAAGCATATACTCTGGAAACACCATATATTTT
TRBV6-4	TRBJ2-1	TRBD2	.	CASSPGLAGGSYNEQFF	TGTGCCAGCAGTCCGGGACTAGCGGGGGGCTCCTACAATGAGCAGTTCTTC
TRBV19	TRBJ2-7	.	.	CASSIRLGNYEQYF	TGTGCCAGTAGTATTCGACTAGGGAACTACGAGCAGTACTTC
TRBV10-3	TRBJ1-1	.	.	CAISDRESSEAFF	TGTGCCATCAGTGACAGGGAAAGTTCTGAAGCTTTCTTT
TRBV7-3	TRBJ2-2	TRBD1	.	CASSQTGTGGTGELFF	TGTGCCAGCAGCCAAACCGGGACAGGAGGGACCGGGGAGCTGTTTTTT
TRBV3-1/TRBV3-2	TRBJ1-6	.	.	CASSQVLGFGNSPLHF	TGTGCCAGCAGCCAAGTATTAGGGTTCGGTAATTCACCCCTCCACTTT
TRBV25-1	TRBJ2-1	TRBD1	.	CASAQNRGLSNEQFF	TGTGCCAGCGCCCAGAACAGGGGGCTCTCCAATGAGCAGTTCTTC
TRBV4-1	TRBJ2-7	.	.	CASSQGGDTRPRRQYF	TGCGCCAGCAGCCAAGGTGGGGACACCCGCCCGCGGCGGCAGTACTTC
TRBV9	TRBJ2-1	TRBD2	.	CASGPRRGGKGNNEQFF	TGTGCCAGCGGTCCCCGGCGGGGGGGAAAGGGAAACAATGAGCAGTTCTTC
TRBV7-9	TRBJ1-1	.	few	CASSQVGGLNTEAFF	TGTGCCAGCAGCCAAGTGGGGGGCTTGAACACTGAAGCTTTCTTT